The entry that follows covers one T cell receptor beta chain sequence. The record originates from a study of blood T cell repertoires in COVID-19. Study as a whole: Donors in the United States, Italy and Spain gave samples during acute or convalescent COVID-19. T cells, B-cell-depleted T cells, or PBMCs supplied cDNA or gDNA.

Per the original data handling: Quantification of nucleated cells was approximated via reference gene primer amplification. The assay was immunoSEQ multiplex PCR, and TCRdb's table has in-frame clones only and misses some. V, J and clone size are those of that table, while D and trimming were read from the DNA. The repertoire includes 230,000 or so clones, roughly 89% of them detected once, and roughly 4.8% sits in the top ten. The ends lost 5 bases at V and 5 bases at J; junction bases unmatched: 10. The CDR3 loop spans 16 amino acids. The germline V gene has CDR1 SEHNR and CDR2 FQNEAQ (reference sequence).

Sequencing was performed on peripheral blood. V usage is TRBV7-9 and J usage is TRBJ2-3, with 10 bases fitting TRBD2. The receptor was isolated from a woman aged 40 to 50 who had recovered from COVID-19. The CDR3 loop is CASSARLAGDRDTQYF. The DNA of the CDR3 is TGTGCCAGCAGCGCGCGGCTAGCGGGAGATAGAGATACGCAGTATTTT.